A selection of T cell receptor beta chains follows, all from one sample in a study of blood T cell repertoires in COVID-19. The repertoire was sequenced with immunoSEQ multiplex PCR; TCRdb's copy has only in-frame clones and lacks some. The data contain some 260,000 clones, 82% of them singletons. Specimen: peripheral blood. The receptors stem from a woman aged 18-29 years with acute or convalescent COVID-19. CDR3s include the opening cysteine and the closing phenylalanine or tryptophan. A D gene is named only where the DNA matches it firmly. Size values are once, few and many counts, or a class for expanded clones, and some rows have none.

clone_size: -; d_call: TRBD2; j_call: TRBJ2-2; v_call: TRBV6-5; cdr3_aa: CASSWTSGASGELFF; cdr3_nt: TGTGCCAGCAGTTGGACTAGCGGGGCCTCCGGGGAGCTGTTTTTT
clone_size: -; d_call: -; j_call: TRBJ1-1; v_call: TRBV18; cdr3_aa: CASSPDTGGKAEAFF; cdr3_nt: TGTGCCAGCTCACCAGATACCGGGGGTAAGGCTGAAGCTTTCTTT
clone_size: -; d_call: TRBD1; j_call: TRBJ2-1; v_call: TRBV9; cdr3_aa: CASSVVGTETGEQFF; cdr3_nt: TGTGCCAGCAGCGTAGTTGGGACAGAGACCGGTGAGCAGTTCTTC
clone_size: -; d_call: TRBD1; j_call: TRBJ2-3; v_call: TRBV29-1; cdr3_aa: CSVTGQLLTDTQYF; cdr3_nt: TGCAGCGTCACGGGACAGTTACTCACAGATACGCAGTATTTT
clone_size: -; d_call: -; j_call: TRBJ2-7; v_call: TRBV6-6; cdr3_aa: CASSYSRAGLSHF; cdr3_nt: TGTGCCAGCAGTTACTCGAGGGCCGGACTTTCTCACTTC
clone_size: -; d_call: -; j_call: TRBJ2-2; v_call: TRBV11-3; cdr3_aa: CASSSHIGPEDYTGELFF; cdr3_nt: TGTGCCAGCAGCTCACATATTGGGCCGGAGGATTACACCGGGGAGCTGTTTTTT
clone_size: -; d_call: TRBD2; j_call: TRBJ2-2; v_call: TRBV7-3; cdr3_aa: CASSLIAGVNTGELFF; cdr3_nt: TGTGCCAGCAGCTTAATAGCGGGGGTGAACACCGGGGAGCTGTTTTTT
clone_size: -; d_call: -; j_call: TRBJ2-1; v_call: TRBV11-3; cdr3_aa: CASSRGGHEQFF; cdr3_nt: TGTGCCAGCAGCCGAGGAGGGCATGAGCAGTTCTTC
clone_size: -; d_call: -; j_call: TRBJ2-7; v_call: TRBV5-4; cdr3_aa: CASSLGRDFYEQYF; cdr3_nt: TGTGCCAGCAGCTTGGGACGGGACTTCTACGAGCAGTACTTC
clone_size: once; d_call: TRBD1; j_call: TRBJ1-2; v_call: TRBV28; cdr3_aa: CASSSGQNYGYTF; cdr3_nt: TGTGCCAGCAGCTCGGGACAGAACTATGGCTACACCTTC
clone_size: -; d_call: TRBD1; j_call: TRBJ1-4; v_call: TRBV5-1; cdr3_aa: CASSRGQNNEKLFF; cdr3_nt: TGCGCCAGCAGTAGGGGACAGAATAATGAAAAACTGTTTTTT
clone_size: once; d_call: TRBD1; j_call: TRBJ2-7; v_call: TRBV18; cdr3_aa: CASSTYRDRAFHEQYF; cdr3_nt: TGTGCCAGCTCAACTTACCGGGACAGGGCCTTCCACGAGCAGTACTTC
clone_size: -; d_call: TRBD2; j_call: TRBJ2-7; v_call: TRBV9; cdr3_aa: CASSQTSGSMGEQYF; cdr3_nt: TGTGCCAGCAGCCAGACTAGCGGGAGCATGGGCGAGCAGTACTTC
clone_size: -; d_call: -; j_call: TRBJ2-6; v_call: TRBV13; cdr3_aa: CASSLGTGDYSGANVLTF; cdr3_nt: TGTGCCAGCAGCTTAGGGACAGGGGACTACTCTGGGGCCAACGTCCTGACTTTC
clone_size: -; d_call: TRBD2; j_call: TRBJ2-7; v_call: TRBV7-9; cdr3_aa: CASSEIAGAYEQYF; cdr3_nt: TGTGCCAGCAGCGAGATAGCGGGGGCCTACGAGCAGTACTTC
clone_size: -; d_call: TRBD2; j_call: TRBJ2-7; v_call: TRBV6-2/TRBV6-3; cdr3_aa: CASSYSNRLGLAGGLSYEQYF; cdr3_nt: TGTGCCAGCAGTTACTCTAATCGCCTTGGACTAGCGGGAGGGTTATCCTACGAGCAGTACTTC
clone_size: -; d_call: -; j_call: TRBJ1-2; v_call: TRBV7-9; cdr3_aa: CASSYDSPNYGYTF; cdr3_nt: TGTGCCAGCAGCTATGACAGCCCTAACTATGGCTACACCTTC
clone_size: -; d_call: -; j_call: TRBJ2-7; v_call: TRBV5-1; cdr3_aa: CASSPVGGGPDEQYF; cdr3_nt: TGCGCCAGCTCCCCGGTAGGGGGAGGGCCAGACGAGCAGTACTTC
clone_size: few; d_call: -; j_call: TRBJ1-2; v_call: TRBV3-1/TRBV3-2; cdr3_aa: CASNEGGARDLGYTF; cdr3_nt: TGTGCCAGCAACGAGGGGGGGGCGCGTGATTTGGGCTACACCTTC
clone_size: -; d_call: TRBD2; j_call: TRBJ2-1; v_call: TRBV27; cdr3_aa: CASSSRTSGRALGGPDEQFF; cdr3_nt: TGTGCCAGCAGTTCGAGGACTAGCGGGAGGGCCCTAGGGGGTCCAGATGAGCAGTTCTTC
clone_size: once; d_call: TRBD1; j_call: TRBJ2-2; v_call: TRBV19; cdr3_aa: CASSVAGGRGRAGELFF; cdr3_nt: TGTGCCAGTAGTGTTGCCGGAGGCAGGGGGCGCGCCGGGGAGCTGTTTTTT
clone_size: -; d_call: TRBD2; j_call: TRBJ2-1; v_call: TRBV2; cdr3_aa: CASSAWTSFDEQFF; cdr3_nt: TGTGCCAGCAGTGCCTGGACTAGTTTTGATGAGCAGTTCTTC
clone_size: -; d_call: TRBD2; j_call: TRBJ2-7; v_call: TRBV9; cdr3_aa: CASSVSPAGGPYEQYF; cdr3_nt: TGTGCCAGCAGCGTATCCCCGGCGGGAGGGCCCTACGAGCAGTACTTC
clone_size: -; d_call: TRBD1; j_call: TRBJ1-1; v_call: TRBV28; cdr3_aa: CASSKFRGAGGTEAFF; cdr3_nt: TGTGCCAGCAGTAAATTCAGGGGGGCCGGGGGAACTGAAGCTTTCTTT
clone_size: -; d_call: -; j_call: TRBJ2-3; v_call: TRBV6-5; cdr3_aa: CASSYHQRDTQYF; cdr3_nt: TGTGCCAGCAGTTACCACCAGCGAGATACGCAGTATTTT
clone_size: -; d_call: -; j_call: TRBJ1-1; v_call: TRBV4-2; cdr3_aa: CASSQDGIRTEAFF; cdr3_nt: TGTGCCAGCAGCCAAGACGGTATACGGACTGAAGCTTTCTTT
clone_size: -; d_call: -; j_call: TRBJ2-5; v_call: TRBV29-1; cdr3_aa: CSVEGKGGDQETQYF; cdr3_nt: TGCAGCGTTGAGGGTAAAGGGGGAGACCAAGAGACCCAGTACTTC
clone_size: -; d_call: -; j_call: TRBJ2-2; v_call: TRBV4-3; cdr3_aa: CASSQGGQPTGELFF; cdr3_nt: TGCGCCAGCAGCCAAGGGGGACAACCCACCGGGGAGCTGTTTTTT
clone_size: few; d_call: TRBD1; j_call: TRBJ1-2; v_call: TRBV27; cdr3_aa: CASSLFWDSNEGYTF; cdr3_nt: TGTGCCAGCAGTTTATTCTGGGACAGCAATGAAGGCTACACCTTC
clone_size: few; d_call: -; j_call: TRBJ1-6; v_call: TRBV6-1; cdr3_aa: CASSERSTGSPLHF; cdr3_nt: TGTGCCAGCAGTGAACGGAGTACGGGTTCACCCCTCCACTTT
clone_size: once; d_call: TRBD1; j_call: TRBJ1-2; v_call: TRBV7-8; cdr3_aa: CASSSSPGQGLYGYTF; cdr3_nt: TGTGCCAGCAGCTCGTCGCCGGGACAGGGGCTCTATGGCTACACCTTC
clone_size: -; d_call: -; j_call: TRBJ2-7; v_call: TRBV5-6; cdr3_aa: CASSLVQGSYEQYF; cdr3_nt: TGTGCCAGCAGCTTGGTCCAGGGGTCCTACGAGCAGTACTTC
clone_size: -; d_call: TRBD2; j_call: TRBJ2-3; v_call: TRBV9; cdr3_aa: CASSVGTSGTHTDTQYF; cdr3_nt: TGTGCCAGCAGCGTAGGGACTAGCGGGACGCACACAGATACGCAGTATTTT
clone_size: -; d_call: TRBD2; j_call: TRBJ2-1; v_call: TRBV4-3; cdr3_aa: CASSHLAGGDYNEQFF; cdr3_nt: TGCGCCAGCAGCCACCTAGCGGGAGGGGACTACAATGAGCAGTTCTTC
clone_size: -; d_call: TRBD2; j_call: TRBJ2-1; v_call: TRBV4-3; cdr3_aa: CASSHPGGLSSYNEQFF; cdr3_nt: TGCGCCAGCAGCCACCCGGGGGGACTGAGCTCCTACAATGAGCAGTTCTTC
clone_size: -; d_call: TRBD2; j_call: TRBJ2-7; v_call: TRBV6-2/TRBV6-3; cdr3_aa: CASSYSSRGLASYEQYF; cdr3_nt: TGTGCCAGCAGTTACTCGTCGAGGGGACTAGCTTCGTACGAGCAGTACTTC
clone_size: -; d_call: TRBD2; j_call: TRBJ2-7; v_call: TRBV7-2; cdr3_aa: CASSYREGYSYEQYF; cdr3_nt: TGTGCCAGCAGCTATAGGGAGGGTTACTCCTACGAGCAGTACTTC
clone_size: -; d_call: TRBD2; j_call: TRBJ2-3; v_call: TRBV6-5; cdr3_aa: CASRLSGSGADTQYF; cdr3_nt: TGTGCCAGCAGATTAAGCGGGAGTGGAGCAGATACGCAGTATTTT
clone_size: -; d_call: -; j_call: TRBJ1-2; v_call: TRBV15; cdr3_aa: CATSRETGWNYGYTF; cdr3_nt: TGTGCCACCAGCAGAGAGACAGGCTGGAACTATGGCTACACCTTC
clone_size: -; d_call: -; j_call: TRBJ2-3; v_call: TRBV12-3/TRBV12-4; cdr3_aa: CASSSGNDDTQYF; cdr3_nt: TGTGCCAGCAGCTCGGGGAACGACGATACGCAGTATTTT
clone_size: -; d_call: -; j_call: TRBJ1-3; v_call: TRBV7-2; cdr3_aa: CASSYYSGNTIYF; cdr3_nt: TGTGCCAGCAGCTACTATTCTGGAAACACCATATATTTT
clone_size: -; d_call: TRBD1; j_call: TRBJ1-5; v_call: TRBV6-5; cdr3_aa: CASSYGQGNQPQHF; cdr3_nt: TGTGCCAGCAGTTACGGACAGGGTAATCAGCCCCAGCATTTT
clone_size: -; d_call: TRBD1; j_call: TRBJ2-1; v_call: TRBV18; cdr3_aa: CASSTGGNEQFF; cdr3_nt: TGTGCCAGTTCTACAGGGGGCAATGAGCAGTTCTTC
clone_size: -; d_call: TRBD1; j_call: TRBJ2-1; v_call: TRBV18; cdr3_aa: CASSPGQGNEQFF; cdr3_nt: TGTGCCAGCTCACCGGGACAGGGTAATGAGCAGTTCTTC
clone_size: -; d_call: TRBD1; j_call: TRBJ1-6; v_call: TRBV7-2; cdr3_aa: CASSLVAGTGDSPLHF; cdr3_nt: TGTGCCAGCAGCTTAGTTGCCGGGACAGGGGATTCACCCCTCCACTTT
clone_size: -; d_call: TRBD2; j_call: TRBJ2-5; v_call: TRBV7-2; cdr3_aa: CASSSPPTSGEVWRETQYF; cdr3_nt: TGTGCCAGCAGCTCCCCCCCAACTAGCGGGGAGGTCTGGAGGGAGACCCAGTACTTC
clone_size: -; d_call: TRBD1; j_call: TRBJ2-7; v_call: TRBV5-6; cdr3_aa: CASSLARLRQGAREQYF; cdr3_nt: TGTGCCAGCAGCTTGGCCCGGCTTAGACAGGGGGCTCGCGAGCAGTACTTC
clone_size: -; d_call: -; j_call: TRBJ1-2; v_call: TRBV11-2; cdr3_aa: CASSLSLGGRVYTF; cdr3_nt: TGTGCCAGCAGCTTAAGTCTTGGGGGCCGGGTCTACACCTTC
clone_size: -; d_call: -; j_call: TRBJ1-2; v_call: TRBV7-9; cdr3_aa: CASSLDYLDWQGIPYGYTF; cdr3_nt: TGTGCCAGCAGCTTAGACTATCTCGATTGGCAGGGGATTCCCTATGGCTACACCTTC
clone_size: -; d_call: TRBD1; j_call: TRBJ2-7; v_call: TRBV5-6; cdr3_aa: CASSPIGTGGYEQYF; cdr3_nt: TGTGCCAGCAGCCCCATCGGGACAGGGGGCTACGAGCAGTACTTC
clone_size: -; d_call: TRBD1; j_call: TRBJ1-1; v_call: TRBV7-9; cdr3_aa: CASSSPGQDTEAFF; cdr3_nt: TGTGCCAGCAGCTCTCCGGGACAGGACACTGAAGCTTTCTTT
clone_size: -; d_call: TRBD2; j_call: TRBJ2-1; v_call: TRBV27; cdr3_aa: CASSLSGTSGRFSYNEQFF; cdr3_nt: TGTGCCAGCAGTTTATCCGGGACTAGCGGGAGGTTCTCCTACAATGAGCAGTTCTTC
clone_size: -; d_call: TRBD2; j_call: TRBJ2-1; v_call: TRBV4-3; cdr3_aa: CASSRVGLAGGEQFF; cdr3_nt: TGCGCCAGCAGCCGAGTAGGACTAGCGGGAGGGGAGCAGTTCTTC
clone_size: -; d_call: TRBD2; j_call: TRBJ2-1; v_call: TRBV6-2/TRBV6-3; cdr3_aa: CASSYAGLAYNEQFF; cdr3_nt: TGTGCCAGCAGTTACGCGGGACTAGCTTACAATGAGCAGTTCTTC
clone_size: -; d_call: -; j_call: TRBJ1-2; v_call: TRBV7-8; cdr3_aa: CASSTKVEPGYGYTF; cdr3_nt: TGTGCCAGCAGCACCAAGGTTGAGCCAGGCTATGGCTACACCTTC
clone_size: -; d_call: TRBD1; j_call: TRBJ2-1; v_call: TRBV9; cdr3_aa: CASSRTGEGEQFF; cdr3_nt: TGTGCCAGCAGCAGGACAGGGGAGGGTGAGCAGTTCTTC
clone_size: -; d_call: TRBD2; j_call: TRBJ2-7; v_call: TRBV5-1; cdr3_aa: CASSLGRTSGHTYEQYF; cdr3_nt: TGCGCCAGCAGCTTGGGTAGGACTAGCGGACACACCTACGAGCAGTACTTC
clone_size: few; d_call: TRBD2; j_call: TRBJ2-1; v_call: TRBV10-3; cdr3_aa: CAISESLTTSGNGNEQFF; cdr3_nt: TGTGCCATCAGTGAGTCGCTTACGACTAGCGGAAACGGGAATGAGCAGTTCTTC
clone_size: once; d_call: TRBD1; j_call: TRBJ1-6; v_call: TRBV2; cdr3_aa: CASRGQGGNSPLHF; cdr3_nt: TGTGCCAGCAGGGGACAGGGCGGTAATTCACCCCTCCACTTT